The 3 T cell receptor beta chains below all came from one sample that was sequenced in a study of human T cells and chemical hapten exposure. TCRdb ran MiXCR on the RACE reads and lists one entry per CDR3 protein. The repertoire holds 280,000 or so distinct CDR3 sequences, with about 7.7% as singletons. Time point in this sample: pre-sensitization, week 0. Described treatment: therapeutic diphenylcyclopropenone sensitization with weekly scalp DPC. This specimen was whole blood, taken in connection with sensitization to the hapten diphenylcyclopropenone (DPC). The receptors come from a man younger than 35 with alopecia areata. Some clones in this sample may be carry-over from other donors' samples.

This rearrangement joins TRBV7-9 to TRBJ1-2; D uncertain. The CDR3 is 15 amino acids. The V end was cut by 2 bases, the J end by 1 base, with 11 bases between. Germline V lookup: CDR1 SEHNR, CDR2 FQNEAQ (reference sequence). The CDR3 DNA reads TGTGCCAGCAGCTTACAAACAGACGTTAACTATGGCTACACCTTC. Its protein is CASSLQTDVNYGYTF. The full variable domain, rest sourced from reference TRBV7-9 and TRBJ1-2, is DTGVSQNPRHKITKRGQNVTFRCDPISEHNRLYWYRQTLGQGPEFLTYFQNEAQLEKSRLLSDRFSAERPKGSFSTLEIQRTEQGDSAMYLCASSLQTDVNYGYTFGSGTRLTVV.

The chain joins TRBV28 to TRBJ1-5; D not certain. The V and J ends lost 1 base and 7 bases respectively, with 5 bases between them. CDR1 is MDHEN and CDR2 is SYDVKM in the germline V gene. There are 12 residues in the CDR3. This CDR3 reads CASSLYTQPQHF. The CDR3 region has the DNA TGTGCCAGCAGTTTATATACACAGCCCCAGCATTTT.

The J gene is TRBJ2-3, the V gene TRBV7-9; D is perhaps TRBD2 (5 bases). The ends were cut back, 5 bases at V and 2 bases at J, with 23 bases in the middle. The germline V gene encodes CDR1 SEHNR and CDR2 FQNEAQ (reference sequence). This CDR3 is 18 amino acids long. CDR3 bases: TGTGCCAGCAGCCAAATAGAGGGTCAGCAAACATACACAGATACGCAGTATTTT. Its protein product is CASSQIEGQQTYTDTQYF. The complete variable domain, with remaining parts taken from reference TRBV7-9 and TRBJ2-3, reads DTGVSQNPRHKITKRGQNVTFRCDPISEHNRLYWYRQTLGQGPEFLTYFQNEAQLEKSRLLSDRFSAERPKGSFSTLEIQRTEQGDSAMYLCASSQIEGQQTYTDTQYFGPGTRLTVL.